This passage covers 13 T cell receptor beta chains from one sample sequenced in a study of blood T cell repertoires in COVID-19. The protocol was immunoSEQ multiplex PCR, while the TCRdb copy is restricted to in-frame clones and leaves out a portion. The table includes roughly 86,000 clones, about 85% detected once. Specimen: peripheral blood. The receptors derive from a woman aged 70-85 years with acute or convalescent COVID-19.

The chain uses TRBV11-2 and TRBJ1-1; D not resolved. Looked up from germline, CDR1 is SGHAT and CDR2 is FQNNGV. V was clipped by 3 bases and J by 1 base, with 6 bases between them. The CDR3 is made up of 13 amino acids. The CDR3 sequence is CASSFSGNTEAFF. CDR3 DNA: TGTGCCAGCAGCTTTTCGGGGAACACTGAAGCTTTCTTT.

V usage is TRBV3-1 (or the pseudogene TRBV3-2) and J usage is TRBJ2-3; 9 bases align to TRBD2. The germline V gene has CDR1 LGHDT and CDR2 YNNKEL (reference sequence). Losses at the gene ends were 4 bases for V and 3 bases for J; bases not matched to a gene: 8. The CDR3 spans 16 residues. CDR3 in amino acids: CASSPETSGGTDTQYF. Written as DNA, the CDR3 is TGTGCCAGCAGCCCGGAGACCAGCGGGGGGACAGATACGCAGTATTTT.

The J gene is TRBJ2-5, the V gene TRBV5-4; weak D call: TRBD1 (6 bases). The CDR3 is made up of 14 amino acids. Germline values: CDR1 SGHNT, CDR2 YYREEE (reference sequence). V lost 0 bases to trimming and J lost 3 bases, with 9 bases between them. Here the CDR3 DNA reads TGTGCCAGCAGCTTGGGGGCAGGGGAAGAGACCCAGTACTTC. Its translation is CASSLGAGEETQYF.

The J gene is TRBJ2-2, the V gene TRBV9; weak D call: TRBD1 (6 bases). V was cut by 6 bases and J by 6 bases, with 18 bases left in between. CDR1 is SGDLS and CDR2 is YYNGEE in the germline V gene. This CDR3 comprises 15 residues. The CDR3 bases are TGTGCCAGCACCCCAAACCCGTCAGGGGCCGGGGAGCTGTTTTTT. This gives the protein CASTPNPSGAGELFF.

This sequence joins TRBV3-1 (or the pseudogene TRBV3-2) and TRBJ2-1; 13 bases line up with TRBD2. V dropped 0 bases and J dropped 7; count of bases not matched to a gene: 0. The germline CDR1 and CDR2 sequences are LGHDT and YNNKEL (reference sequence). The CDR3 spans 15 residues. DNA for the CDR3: TGTGCCAGCAGCCAAGAACTAGCGGGGGGGAATGAGCAGTTCTTC. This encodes CASSQELAGGNEQFF.

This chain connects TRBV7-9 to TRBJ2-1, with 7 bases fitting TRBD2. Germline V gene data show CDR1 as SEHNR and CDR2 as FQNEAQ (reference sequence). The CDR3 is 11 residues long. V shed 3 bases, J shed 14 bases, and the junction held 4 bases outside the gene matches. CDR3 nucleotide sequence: TGTGCCAGCAGCTTTCTCCGGGGGGAGTTCTTC. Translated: CASSFLRGEFF.

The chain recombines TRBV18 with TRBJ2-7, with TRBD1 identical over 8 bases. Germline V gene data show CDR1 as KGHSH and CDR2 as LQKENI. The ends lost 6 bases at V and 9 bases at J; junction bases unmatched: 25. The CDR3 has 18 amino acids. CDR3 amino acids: CASSRRFSADRESGAQYF. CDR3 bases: TGTGCCAGCTCGCGGCGGTTTAGCGCGGACAGGGAATCTGGTGCGCAGTACTTC.

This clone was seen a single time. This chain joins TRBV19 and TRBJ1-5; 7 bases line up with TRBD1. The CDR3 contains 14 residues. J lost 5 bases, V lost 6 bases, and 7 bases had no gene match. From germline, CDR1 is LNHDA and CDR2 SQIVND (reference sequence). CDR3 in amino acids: CASRGTAAYQPQHF. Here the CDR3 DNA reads TGTGCCAGTAGGGGGACAGCAGCGTATCAGCCCCAGCATTTT.

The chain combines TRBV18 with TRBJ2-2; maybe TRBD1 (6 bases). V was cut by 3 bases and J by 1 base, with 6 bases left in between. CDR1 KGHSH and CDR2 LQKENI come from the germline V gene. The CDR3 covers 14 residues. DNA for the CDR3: TGTGCCAGCTCACCGACAGGGAACACCGGGGAGCTGTTTTTT. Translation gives CASSPTGNTGELFF.

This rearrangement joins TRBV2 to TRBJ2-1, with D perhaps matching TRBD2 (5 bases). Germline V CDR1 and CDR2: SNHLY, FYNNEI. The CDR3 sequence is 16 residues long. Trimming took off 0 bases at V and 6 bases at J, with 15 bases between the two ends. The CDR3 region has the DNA TGTGCCAGCAGTGAAGCGCTCGGGGTCTTGGTCAATGAGCAGTTCTTC. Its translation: CASSEALGVLVNEQFF.

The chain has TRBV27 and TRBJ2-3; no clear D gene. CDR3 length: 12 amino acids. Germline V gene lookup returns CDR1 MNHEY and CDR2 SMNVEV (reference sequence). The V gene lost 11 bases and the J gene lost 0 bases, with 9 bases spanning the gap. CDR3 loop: CAAKASTDTQYF. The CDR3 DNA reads TGTGCCGCGAAAGCGAGCACAGATACGCAGTATTTT.

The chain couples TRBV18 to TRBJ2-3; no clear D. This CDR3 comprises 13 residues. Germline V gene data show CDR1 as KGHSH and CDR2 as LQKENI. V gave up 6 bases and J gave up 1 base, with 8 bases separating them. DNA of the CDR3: TGTGCCAGCTCTATAACTGGCACAGATACGCAGTATTTT. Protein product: CASSITGTDTQYF.

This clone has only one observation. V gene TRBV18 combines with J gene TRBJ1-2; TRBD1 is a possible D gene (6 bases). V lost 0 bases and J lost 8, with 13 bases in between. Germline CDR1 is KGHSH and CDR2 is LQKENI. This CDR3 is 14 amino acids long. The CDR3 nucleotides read TGTGCCAGCTCACCACCGAACAGGGCCGGGGGCTACACCTTC. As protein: CASSPPNRAGGYTF.